This record covers a single TCR beta chain. Clones were sequenced by immunoSEQ multiplex PCR, and TCRdb holds only the in-frame ones, with some missing. The sample shows under 85,000 clones, roughly 82% of them seen only once. The data originate from a study of blood T cell repertoires in COVID-19. The TCR comes from a man aged 50-60 years with acute or convalescent COVID-19. The sample comprised peripheral blood.

The CDR3 region is CASSLGGTSGSYNEQFF. The CDR3 nucleotides are TGCGCCAGCAGCTTGGGGGGGACTAGCGGTTCATACAATGAGCAGTTCTTC. J is TRBJ2-1 and V is TRBV5-1, with TRBD2 matching 11 bases. Trimming took 0 bases from V and 4 from J; bases not matched to a gene: 6. Germline V lookup: CDR1 SGHRS, CDR2 YFSETQ. The CDR3 has 17 residues.